This T cell receptor (beta chain) was identified in a study of blood T cell repertoires in COVID-19. The method was immunoSEQ multiplex PCR; TCRdb's version includes in-frame clones alone and lacks a portion of them. The sample records some 400,000 clones, under 90% being singletons. The CDR3 extends over 15 amino acids. V trimming: 4 bases; J trimming: 7 bases; junction bases outside the gene matches: 7. CDR1 is KGHSH and CDR2 is LQKENI in the germline V gene. This chain uses TRBV18 with TRBJ2-1; TRBD2 matches at 10 bases. Material: PBMCs or T cells enriched from blood (not recorded which). This sequence originates from a woman aged 25 to 39 who had recovered from COVID-19. The CDR3 nucleotides are TGTGCCAGCTCACAGCAGCGGGAGGGCTCGAATGAGCAGTTCTTC. Protein product: CASSQQREGSNEQFF.